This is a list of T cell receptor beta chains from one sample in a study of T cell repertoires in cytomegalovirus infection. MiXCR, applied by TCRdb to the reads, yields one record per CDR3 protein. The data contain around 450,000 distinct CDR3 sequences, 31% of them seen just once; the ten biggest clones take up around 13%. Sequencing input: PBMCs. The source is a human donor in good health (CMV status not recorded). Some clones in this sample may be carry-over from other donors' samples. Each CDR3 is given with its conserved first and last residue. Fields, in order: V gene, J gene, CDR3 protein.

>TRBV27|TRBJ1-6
CASSEWVSYNSPLHF
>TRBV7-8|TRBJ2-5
CASSSPSGPNPVETQYF
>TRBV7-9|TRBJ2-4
CASSLAILAKNSQYF
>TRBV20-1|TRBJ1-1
CSARDFGQGALNTEAFF
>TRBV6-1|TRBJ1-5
CASSQAHNQPQHF
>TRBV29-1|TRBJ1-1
CSVRPGTVSNTEAFF
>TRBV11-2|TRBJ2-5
CASRERTGGISGQETQYF
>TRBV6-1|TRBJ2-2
CASSPDRDHTGELFF
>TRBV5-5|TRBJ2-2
CASSHRDANTGELFF
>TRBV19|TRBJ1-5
CASSKGRYQPQHF
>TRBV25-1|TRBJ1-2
CASSVKGGAYGYTF
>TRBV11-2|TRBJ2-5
CASSQRQTRGETQYF
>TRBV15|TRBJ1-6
CATKEGPDNSPLHF
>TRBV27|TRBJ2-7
CASSPLPDSYEQYF